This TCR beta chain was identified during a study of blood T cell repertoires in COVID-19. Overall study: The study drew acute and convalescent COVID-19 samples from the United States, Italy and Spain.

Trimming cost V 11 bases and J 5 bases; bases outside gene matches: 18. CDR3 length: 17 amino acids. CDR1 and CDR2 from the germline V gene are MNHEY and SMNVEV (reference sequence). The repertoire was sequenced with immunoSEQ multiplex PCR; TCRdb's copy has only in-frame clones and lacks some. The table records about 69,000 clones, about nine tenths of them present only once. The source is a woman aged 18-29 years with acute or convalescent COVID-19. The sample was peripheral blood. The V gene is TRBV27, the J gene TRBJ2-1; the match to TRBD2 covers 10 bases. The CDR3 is CARKSHSGRTPNNEQFF. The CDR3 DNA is TGTGCCCGCAAGTCCCATAGCGGGAGGACACCAAACAATGAGCAGTTCTTC.